This T cell receptor beta chain was recorded in a study of graft-versus-host responses after intestinal transplantation. Study outcomes and limitations: The presence of high graft-versus-host to host-versus-graft clonal ratios in allografts characterized patients with graft-donor T cell macrochimerism. An association linked early post-transplant HvG declines with peak circulating GvH clone levels.

Sequencing was performed with immunoSEQ multiplex PCR; in TCRdb, only in-frame clones are kept and a portion is missing. This sample has approximately 97,000 clones, with about nine tenths found just once. V was shortened by 2 bases and J by 5 bases, with 14 bases between the two germline ends. The germline CDR1 and CDR2 sequences are SGHNT and YYREEE (reference sequence). The CDR3 covers 14 residues. Of note for this clone: Its antigen remains unidentified. At the DNA level, this CDR3 is encoded by other sequences in the same sample as well.

This receptor was obtained from a human donor who was the organ donor for an intestinal transplant. This specimen was unstimulated CD8+ T cells sorted from spleen or lymph node cells, taken before transplant. The V and J genes are TRBV5-4 and TRBJ2-7; possible D gene TRBD2, 5 bases. CDR3 coding DNA: TGTGCCAGCAGCTTTGGGAGTGGGGTAGACGAGCAGTACTTC. This sequence encodes CASSFGSGVDEQYF.